One and the same sample provided the 26 T cell receptor beta chains below, sequenced in a study of post-analysis software for immune sequencing data (dated by TCRdb to the mid-2010s). Overall results and qualifications from the work: A handful of TRBV segments, including TRBV5-6, TRBV5-1 and TRBV20-1, were significantly more frequent in patients than controls.

These TCRs' antigens remain unknown. Library method: PCR. The sequencing machine was an Illumina HiSeq 2500. To reduce PCR and sequencing biases, unique molecular identifiers were incorporated into the TCR beta cDNA libraries. In-frame beta chains were kept once TCRdb had trimmed the public reads at Q25 with fastp and called clones with MiXCR. A single entry per CDR3 protein holds the most common genes and DNA from its merged rows. Present in this sample are roughly 540,000 distinct CDR3 sequences, approximately 31% of which were seen just once. The ten largest clones take up under 7% of the sample. Material: blood. These receptors all stem from a girl under 18 with multiple sclerosis.

This clonotype came up a few times. This chain connects TRBV20-1 to TRBJ2-5, with 12 positions matching TRBD2. Germline V gives CDR1 DFQATT, CDR2 SNEGSKA (reference sequence). This CDR3 has 14 residues. After removal of 5 bases from V and 4 bases from J, the junction contained 5 bases not matched to a gene. The CDR3 region is CSARRLAGAETQYF. The CDR3 region has the DNA TGCAGTGCTCGTAGACTAGCGGGGGCAGAGACCCAGTACTTC.

This clonotype showed up just a few times. The CDR3 sequence: CASARGAKNIQYF. Written as DNA, the CDR3 is TGTGCCAGCGCCAGGGGAGCCAAAAACATTCAGTACTTC. The chain recombines TRBV6-5 with TRBJ2-4; D is possibly TRBD1 (6 bases). The germline gives CDR1 MNHEY, CDR2 SVGAGI. The CDR3 runs 13 residues. V dropped 8 bases and J dropped 0 bases, with 8 bases sitting between them.

The chain is built from TRBV5-1 and TRBJ1-5, with a tentative D call TRBD1 (5 bases). Germline V gives CDR1 SGHRS, CDR2 YFSETQ. The CDR3 extends over 17 amino acids. Trimming shortened V by 4 bases and J by 0 bases, and 17 bases separated the two germline ends. CDR3 in amino acids: CASSRDFSPYSNQPQHF. The CDR3 coding sequence is TGCGCCAGCAGCCGGGACTTCAGTCCCTATAGCAATCAGCCCCAGCATTTT.

This rearrangement joins TRBV20-1 to TRBJ1-5; the D is unclear. CDR3 length equals 15 residues. Between the trimmed V and J ends, which lost 1 base and 3 bases, there was a span of 13 bases. In germline, CDR1 is DFQATT, CDR2 SNEGSKA (reference sequence). Written as DNA, the CDR3 is TGCAGTGCTAGAGGGCTCTTTTCAACCAATCAGCCCCAGCATTTT. Its protein product is CSARGLFSTNQPQHF.

The J gene is TRBJ1-2, the V gene TRBV24-1, with a weak D call TRBD1 (6 bases). From germline, CDR1 is KGHDR and CDR2 SFDVKD. This CDR3 is 14 amino acids long. V lost 4 bases and J lost 7, with 15 bases in between. CDR3 DNA sequence: TGTGCCACCAGTGAACTAGGACAGAAGGTTGGCTACACCTTC. Translated: CATSELGQKVGYTF.

Only a few counts were recorded for this clonotype. V gene TRBV9 combines with J gene TRBJ2-1; no reliable D call. With 7 bases removed from V and 3 bases from J, the gap between germline ends came to 17 bases. CDR1 and CDR2 from the germline V gene are SGDLS and YYNGEE. The CDR3 is 15 amino acids. CDR3 region: CASGGFDGNYNEQFF. The CDR3 DNA reads TGTGCCAGCGGCGGTTTCGACGGTAACTACAATGAGCAGTTCTTC.

The V gene is TRBV5-1, the J gene TRBJ2-3; D assignment may be TRBD1 or TRBD2 (5 bases each). Between the trimmed V and J ends, which lost 3 bases and 5 bases, there was a span of 16 bases. Germline V gene data show CDR1 as SGHRS and CDR2 as YFSETQ. This CDR3 is 15 amino acids long. The CDR3 nucleotides are TGCGCCAGCAGCTCCGGGACCGTCCTGGAAGATACGCAGTATTTT. This translates into CASSSGTVLEDTQYF. Supplemented by reference TRBV5-1 and TRBJ2-3, the full variable domain reads KAGVTQTPRYLIKTRGQQVTLSCSPISGHRSVSWYQQTPGQGLQFLFEYFSETQRNKGNFPGRFSGRQFSNSRSEMNVSTLELGDSALYLCASSSGTVLEDTQYFGPGTRLTVL.

This clonotype was recorded a few times. The genes are TRBV7-9 and TRBJ1-2, with D possibly being TRBD1 (6 bases). Deletions cut 3 bases from V and 4 bases from J, with 12 bases between. The CDR3 is made up of 14 amino acids. Germline V gene lookup returns CDR1 SEHNR and CDR2 FQNEAQ (reference sequence). The CDR3 loop reads CASSLGQGLYGYTF. CDR3 in DNA: TGTGCCAGCAGCTTGGGGCAGGGGCTCTATGGCTACACCTTC. Together with reference TRBV7-9 and TRBJ1-2, the CDR3 gives the full variable domain: DTGVSQNPRHKITKRGQNVTFRCDPISEHNRLYWYRQTLGQGPEFLTYFQNEAQLEKSRLLSDRFSAERPKGSFSTLEIQRTEQGDSAMYLCASSLGQGLYGYTFGSGTRLTVV.

This clonotype showed up just a few times. This sequence joins TRBV2 and TRBJ2-1; 9 bases match TRBD1. Germline V gives CDR1 SNHLY, CDR2 FYNNEI. The junction had 5 bases not matched to a gene; V was cut back by 7 bases and J by 1 base. This CDR3 spans 15 amino acids. Here the CDR3 DNA reads TGTGCCAGCACCCCAGACAGGGGGTCCTACAATGAGCAGTTCTTC. This sequence encodes CASTPDRGSYNEQFF.

This sequence joins TRBV20-1 and TRBJ2-7, with TRBD2 matching over 7 bases. The assigned J gene may be wrong: the sequence end matches TRBJ2-5 better. The CDR3 loop spans 13 amino acids. Germline CDR1 is DFQATT and CDR2 is SNEGSKA (reference sequence). The CDR3 region has the DNA TGCAGTGCTTCACCGACTAGCATTGAGACCCAGTACTTC. Amino acids: CSASPTSIETQYF.

The CDR3 loop reads CAISERGRVSYTF. The CDR3 DNA sequence: TGTGCCATCAGTGAGAGGGGGCGAGTTTCCTACACCTTC. The chain employs TRBV10-3 and TRBJ1-2; 7 bases are shared with TRBD1. Trimming cost V 2 bases and J 10 bases; bases outside gene matches: 7. Germline loops: CDR1 ENHRY, CDR2 SYGVKD. This CDR3 is 13 amino acids long.

This sequence joins TRBV12-3 or TRBV12-4 and TRBJ2-3; D is undetermined. V was shortened by 3 bases and J by 4 bases, with 8 bases between the two germline ends. The CDR3 has 13 amino acids. CDR3 amino acids: CASSFELPDTQYF. The CDR3 nucleotides are TGTGCCAGCAGTTTTGAATTACCAGATACGCAGTATTTT.

This clonotype was seen more than once but under ten times. CDR3 loop: CASSLEGQVSYNEQFF. CDR3 DNA: TGTGCCAGCAGCCTAGAGGGACAGGTATCCTACAATGAGCAGTTCTTC. This sequence joins TRBV12-3 or TRBV12-4 and TRBJ2-1; 8 positions match TRBD1. Trimming cost V 6 bases and J 1 base; bases outside gene matches: 8. This CDR3 comprises 16 residues.

The rearrangement links TRBV11-2 to TRBJ2-3; maybe TRBD1 (6 bases). The CDR3 spans 21 residues. Germline values: CDR1 SGHAT, CDR2 FQNNGV. Trimming took 5 bases from V and 5 from J, leaving 35 bases between them. CDR3 residues: CASSLRDRSLAQGRFLDTQYF. CDR3 coding DNA: TGTGCCAGCAGCCTCAGAGATCGGTCCTTGGCACAGGGCCGGTTCCTAGATACGCAGTATTTT.

As for this clonotype: At one end the junction does not follow the germline gene, possibly because of a read error. The rearrangement links TRBV11-2 to TRBJ2-7, with D possibly being TRBD1 (6 bases). This CDR3 is 12 amino acids long. Germline-derived CDR1 and CDR2 are SGHAT and FQNNGV. The CDR3 sequence is CANSNRAYEQYF. The CDR3 DNA is TGTGCCAACAGCAACAGGGCCTACGAGCAGTACTTC. Together with reference TRBV11-2 and TRBJ2-7, the CDR3 gives the full variable domain: EAGVAQSPRYKIIEKRQSVAFWCNPISGHATLYWYQQILGQGPKLLIQFQNNGVVDDSQLPKDRFSAERLKGVDSTLKIQPAKLEDSAVYLCANSNRAYEQYFGPGTRLTVT.

This chain joins TRBV5-1 and TRBJ2-5; 8 positions agree with TRBD1. The CDR3 runs to 17 residues. V lost 0 bases to trimming and J lost 0 bases; unmatched junction nucleotides: 7. The V gene's germline CDR1 is SGHRS and CDR2 YFSETQ. The CDR3 protein is CASSLGGTGLYQETQYF. For the CDR3, the DNA is TGCGCCAGCAGCTTGGGCGGGACAGGACTGTACCAAGAGACCCAGTACTTC. Using reference TRBV5-1 and TRBJ2-5 for the parts outside the CDR3, the full variable domain is KAGVTQTPRYLIKTRGQQVTLSCSPISGHRSVSWYQQTPGQGLQFLFEYFSETQRNKGNFPGRFSGRQFSNSRSEMNVSTLELGDSALYLCASSLGGTGLYQETQYFGPGTRLLVL.

This chain joins TRBV5-1 and TRBJ1-3; 8 bases are a match to TRBD1. Germline CDR1 is SGHRS and CDR2 is YFSETQ. The CDR3 length is 16 residues. The V gene end was trimmed by 0 bases and the J gene end by 3 bases; junction bases not matched to a gene: 5. The CDR3, as DNA: TGCGCCAGCAGCTTGGCGGGGACAGGCTATGGAAACACCATATATTTT. As protein: CASSLAGTGYGNTIYF.

In the case of this clonotype: A read error may account for a junction end that differs from germline. The V and J genes are TRBV5-5 and TRBJ2-7; D is uncertain. The CDR3 has 15 amino acids. Germline V gene data show CDR1 as SGHKS and CDR2 as YYEKEE (reference sequence). CDR3 amino acids: CANSLARDSSYEQYF. Here the CDR3 DNA reads TGTGCCAACAGCTTGGCTAGGGATTCCTCCTACGAGCAGTACTTC.

The chain joins TRBV5-1 to TRBJ2-5, with TRBD1 as a possible D gene (6 bases). The CDR3 consists of 15 residues. Trimming removed 1 base from V and 5 bases from J, with 15 bases in between. The germline V gene has CDR1 SGHRS and CDR2 YFSETQ. CDR3 loop: CASSLYAGVVETQYF. Here the CDR3 DNA reads TGCGCCAGCAGCTTGTACGCAGGGGTGGTGGAGACCCAGTACTTC.

This clonotype was detected many times. The chain employs TRBV27 and TRBJ2-7; 14 bases are shared with TRBD2. The CDR3 extends over 15 amino acids. After removal of 5 bases from V and 4 bases from J, the junction contained 4 bases not matched to a gene. Per germline, CDR1 MNHEY and CDR2 SMNVEV (reference sequence). The CDR3 loop is CASSPRTSGGYEQYF. CDR3 DNA sequence: TGTGCCAGCAGTCCACGGACTAGCGGGGGGTACGAGCAGTACTTC.

The chain recombines TRBV7-2 with TRBJ2-3, with 9 bases that match TRBD2. J gave up 2 bases and V 5 bases, and 8 bases lay outside the gene matches. Germline-derived CDR1 and CDR2 are SGHTA and FQGNSA. The CDR3 extends over 16 amino acids. The chain's CDR3 is CASSRARLAVTDTQYF. The CDR3 DNA reads TGTGCCAGCAGCCGCGCCCGACTAGCGGTCACAGATACGCAGTATTTT.

This clonotype was seen a few times. The chain recombines TRBV12-3 or TRBV12-4 with TRBJ2-1, with TRBD2 matching 10 bases. The CDR3 consists of 15 residues. The J segment lost 7 bases and the V segment lost 8 bases, leaving 11 bases of the junction unmatched. The CDR3 region is CASVQLAGLVNEQFF. For the CDR3, the DNA is TGTGCCAGCGTCCAACTAGCGGGGTTGGTGAATGAGCAGTTCTTC.

This clonotype was seen a few times. The chain recombines TRBV20-1 with TRBJ1-5, with TRBD1 identical over 9 bases. The length of the CDR3 is 17 residues. Looked up from germline, CDR1 is DFQATT and CDR2 is SNEGSKA (reference sequence). V lost 5 bases and J lost 3; bases outside the gene matches: 14. CDR3 sequence reads: CSAGGTGTPLVNQPQHF. CDR3 in DNA: TGCAGTGCTGGAGGGACAGGGACTCCTCTGGTCAATCAGCCCCAGCATTTT.

The chain employs TRBV29-1 and TRBJ1-1; D gene ambiguous. Germline V lookup: CDR1 SQVTM, CDR2 ANQGSEA. The length of the CDR3 is 12 residues. Trimming removed 4 bases from V and 2 bases from J, with 8 bases in between. As DNA, the CDR3 is TGCAGCGTTGCCCTCGGAAACACTGAAGCTTTCTTT. Protein: CSVALGNTEAFF. The entire variable domain, with the rest obtained from reference TRBV29-1 and TRBJ1-1, is as follows: SAVISQKPSRDICQRGTSLTIQCQVDSQVTMMFWYRQQPGQSLTLIATANQGSEATYESGFVIDKFPISRPNLTFSTLTVSNMSPEDSSIYLCSVALGNTEAFFGQGTRLTVV.

This clonotype was counted between two and nine times. J is TRBJ1-1 and V is TRBV5-1, with TRBD1 as a possible D gene (5 bases). Germline V gene lookup returns CDR1 SGHRS and CDR2 YFSETQ. V lost 0 bases and J lost 5, with 11 bases in between. The CDR3 totals 14 residues. The CDR3, as DNA: TGCGCCAGCAGCTTGGAAGGGGAGGTGACTGAAGCTTTCTTT. Translation gives CASSLEGEVTEAFF.

This clonotype occurred a few times. The chain recombines TRBV5-6 with TRBJ2-7, with TRBD1 matching 9 bases. V lost 2 bases and J lost 4; bases outside the gene matches: 10. The CDR3 loop spans 16 amino acids. CDR1 is SGHDT, CDR2 YYEEEE, per germline. The CDR3 coding sequence is TGTGCCAGCAGCTTTACCGGGACAGGGTGGTGGTACGAGCAGTACTTC. Encoded protein: CASSFTGTGWWYEQYF.